This is a list of T cell receptor beta chains from one sample in a study of human T cells and chemical hapten exposure. TCRdb reanalysed the RACE reads using MiXCR and keeps one entry per CDR3 protein. There are approximately 60,000 distinct CDR3 sequences in the sample; more than 8% occur only once, and roughly 9.1% lies in the top ten. Sequencing used whole blood, obtained in connection with sensitization to the hapten diphenylcyclopropenone (DPC). Receptor source: a man aged 35-49 years with alopecia areata. Some clones in this sample may be carry-over from other donors' samples. The CDR3 runs from the conserved cysteine through the conserved F or W. A D gene is named only where the DNA matches it firmly. The size of a clone is reported for some rows only, either as once, few or many, or as a class for expanded clones.

J	size	V	D	CDR3	DNA
TRBJ2-6	many	TRBV27	.	CASRFGLRSGANVLTF	TGTGCCAGCCGATTCGGACTCCGCTCTGGGGCCAACGTCCTGACTTTC
TRBJ2-1	many	TRBV5-6	.	CASSPGSLTYNEQFF	TGTGCCAGCAGCCCGGGATCGCTAACCTACAATGAGCAGTTCTTC
TRBJ2-7	few	TRBV11-3	TRBD1	CASSRPGTGTTYTYEQYF	TGTGCCAGCAGCAGACCCGGGACAGGAACAACCTATACCTACGAGCAGTACTTC
TRBJ2-7	many	TRBV7-3	TRBD1	CASSSRTGDEQYF	TGTGCCAGCAGCTCGAGGACAGGGGACGAGCAGTACTTC
TRBJ2-1	.	TRBV9	.	CASSSNPRDISYEQFF	TGTGCCAGCAGCTCGAACCCCCGGGACATATCTTATGAGCAGTTCTTC
TRBJ1-2	many	TRBV5-1	.	CASSFGEYYGYTF	TGCGCCAGCAGCTTCGGAGAGTACTATGGCTACACCTTC
TRBJ2-7	.	TRBV7-9	.	CASSLPGSYEQYF	TGTGCCAGCAGCTTACCAGGGTCCTACGAGCAGTACTTC
TRBJ2-3	.	TRBV5-5	TRBD2	CASSLSGAHTDTQYF	TGTGCCAGCAGCCTGAGCGGGGCCCACACAGATACGCAGTATTTT
TRBJ1-4	.	TRBV7-2	.	CASSLGAGEKLFF	TGTGCCAGCAGCTTAGGGGCAGGGGAAAAACTGTTTTTT
TRBJ1-4	.	TRBV12-3/TRBV12-4	.	CASSLLNRNEKLFF	TGTGCCAGCAGTTTACTGAATAGAAATGAAAAACTGTTTTTT
TRBJ2-1	.	TRBV24-1	.	CATSDPRLSYNEQFF	TGTGCCACCAGTGACCCTAGGCTCTCCTACAATGAGCAGTTCTTC
TRBJ2-3	.	TRBV12-3/TRBV12-4	.	CASSSAPSTDTQYF	TGTGCCAGCAGTTCCGCCCCGTCAACAGATACGCAGTATTTT
TRBJ2-5	few	TRBV7-6	.	CASSLAGQQETQYF	TGTGCCAGCAGCTTAGCGGGCCAACAAGAGACCCAGTACTTC
TRBJ2-3	.	TRBV11-3	TRBD2	CASSLDAAGTGDTQYF	TGTGCCAGCAGCTTAGATGCAGCGGGGACCGGAGATACGCAGTATTTT
TRBJ2-7	.	TRBV5-4	TRBD1	CASSRGQGRYEQYF	TGTGCCAGCAGCCGCGGACAGGGCAGGTACGAGCAGTACTTC
TRBJ2-1	.	TRBV12-3/TRBV12-4	TRBD2	CASSLALGTRTDEQFF	TGTGCCAGCAGTTTAGCGCTAGGGACTAGGACCGATGAGCAGTTCTTC
TRBJ2-1	.	TRBV24-1	.	CATSGGAGVVEQFF	TGTGCCACCTCAGGGGGCGCGGGAGTGGTGGAGCAGTTCTTC